These 18 T cell receptor beta chains came from one sample sequenced in a study of CD8 T cells in Susac syndrome. With random hexamers, reverse transcription was performed on about 0.5 to 1 ug of RNA. MiXCR, applied by TCRdb to the immunoSEQ multiplex PCR reads, yields one record per CDR3 protein. The sample contains roughly 76,000 distinct CDR3 sequences, about 94% of which appear only once. Sample: CD8+ T cells from PBMCs. All receptors derive from a human donor with Susac syndrome.

This chain uses TRBV20-1 with TRBJ1-5; a weak D match, TRBD1 (5 bases). The length of the CDR3 is 15 residues. Trimming took off 7 bases at V and 7 bases at J, with 23 bases between the two ends. The germline CDR1 and CDR2 sequences are DFQATT and SNEGSKA (reference sequence). In DNA, the CDR3 is TGCAGTGGCACGATCCCGGGACGAGGGGAACAGCCCCAGCATTTT. Protein sequence: CSGTIPGRGEQPQHF.

The chain links TRBV7-9 to TRBJ2-7, with TRBD1 matching 7 bases. The CDR3 contains 13 residues. The germline V gene encodes CDR1 SEHNR and CDR2 FQNEAQ (reference sequence). J gave up 3 bases and V 3 bases, and 2 bases lay outside the gene matches. The CDR3 loop reads CASSFTGDYEQYF. CDR3 bases: TGTGCCAGCAGCTTTACAGGGGACTACGAGCAGTACTTC. The full variable domain, with the rest looked up from reference TRBV7-9 and TRBJ2-7, is DTGVSQNPRHKITKRGQNVTFRCDPISEHNRLYWYRQTLGQGPEFLTYFQNEAQLEKSRLLSDRFSAERPKGSFSTLEIQRTEQGDSAMYLCASSFTGDYEQYFGPGTRLTVT.

This chain uses TRBV7-9 with TRBJ1-1; 7 bases match TRBD1. V was pared by 2 bases and J by 5 bases, with 5 bases of the junction left unmatched. The CDR3 runs 14 residues. From germline, CDR1 is SEHNR and CDR2 FQNEAQ (reference sequence). The chain's CDR3 is CASSLQGGETEAFF. Written as DNA, the CDR3 is TGTGCCAGCAGCTTACAGGGGGGCGAGACTGAAGCTTTCTTT. The full variable domain, its missing parts supplied by reference TRBV7-9 and TRBJ1-1, is DTGVSQNPRHKITKRGQNVTFRCDPISEHNRLYWYRQTLGQGPEFLTYFQNEAQLEKSRLLSDRFSAERPKGSFSTLEIQRTEQGDSAMYLCASSLQGGETEAFFGQGTRLTVV.

The rearrangement links TRBV5-1 to TRBJ1-6; 9 positions agree with TRBD1. Germline lookup yields CDR1 SGHRS and CDR2 YFSETQ. Unmatched junction bases numbered 3, after V lost 4 bases and J lost 7 bases. The CDR3 totals 14 residues. For the CDR3, the DNA is TGCGCCAGCAGCGGGACAGGGCGAAATTCACCCCTCCACTTT. It is translated as CASSGTGRNSPLHF.

This clonotype occurred once. In DNA form, the CDR3 reads TGTGCCAGCACCCCCTCCACGGGAGCGTCCCAAGAGACCCAGTACTTC. It specifies CASTPSTGASQETQYF. V gene TRBV7-9 combines with J gene TRBJ2-5; the D gene is possibly TRBD2 (6 bases). This CDR3 is 16 amino acids long. CDR1 SEHNR and CDR2 FQNEAQ come from the germline V gene (reference sequence). Trimming removed 7 bases at V and 1 base at J, with 19 bases between.

Remarks on this clonotype: The DNA is omitted, as the CDR3 cannot be located on it reliably, and the CDR3 follows TCRdb's listing. V gene TRBV23-1 combines with J gene TRBJ1-4. TRBV23-1 is assigned to the ORF class and has an uncertain function. The CDR3 is 15 residues long, counting both termini. CDR3: CASSPHRGLMKNCFF.

The V call is TRBV15, the J call TRBJ1-5; D unresolved. Trimming cost V 3 bases and J 2 bases, with 5 bases left between them. The CDR3 totals 13 residues. CDR1 is LNHNV, CDR2 YYDKDF, per germline (reference sequence). CDR3 DNA sequence: TGTGCCACCAGCAGTCTGGGCAATCAGCCCCAGCATTTT. As protein: CATSSLGNQPQHF.

The chain is built from TRBV20-1 and TRBJ2-7; D is unresolved. From germline, CDR1 is DFQATT and CDR2 SNEGSKA (reference sequence). V lost 6 bases to trimming and J lost 3 bases, with 15 bases between them. CDR3 length equals 13 residues. The CDR3 reads CSALPERLYEQYF. CDR3 nucleotide sequence: TGCAGTGCCTTACCCGAACGTCTCTACGAGCAGTACTTC.

The chain uses TRBV7-7 and TRBJ2-5, with 8 nucleotides matching TRBD1. The CDR3 spans 14 residues. The germline V gene has CDR1 SSHAT and CDR2 FNYEAQ (reference sequence). The trim removed 4 bases at V and 5 bases at J, leaving 6 bases unmatched. DNA of the CDR3: TGTGCCAGCAGCTCCGGACAGGGTCGGGAGACCCAGTACTTC. Its translation is CASSSGQGRETQYF.

The rearrangement uses TRBV2 and TRBJ1-4; 7 bases match TRBD1. The CDR3 covers 19 residues. The trim removed 7 bases at V and 4 bases at J, leaving 21 bases unmatched. CDR1 and CDR2 from the germline V gene are SNHLY and FYNNEI. The CDR3 protein is CASNPRDSENRLDNEKLFF. DNA for the CDR3: TGTGCCAGCAACCCCCGGGACAGCGAAAACCGATTAGATAATGAAAAACTGTTTTTT.

V gene TRBV12-5 combines with J gene TRBJ2-2; TRBD2 might be the D (6 bases). V was pared by 2 bases and J by 4 bases, with 8 bases between. CDR1 LGHNT and CDR2 FRNRAP come from the germline V gene. CDR3 length equals 14 residues. Here the CDR3 reads CASGLTTSTGELFF. The DNA for the CDR3 is TGTGCTAGTGGTTTGACGACTAGCACCGGGGAGCTGTTTTTT. Full variable domain (rest looked up from reference TRBV12-5 and TRBJ2-2): DARVTQTPRHKVTEMGQEVTMRCQPILGHNTVFWYRQTMMQGLELLAYFRNRAPLDDSGMPKDRFSAEMPDATLATLKIQPSEPRDSAVYFCASGLTTSTGELFFGEGSRLTVL.

The CDR3 is CASRELAGDPGDEQFF. Here the CDR3 DNA reads TGTGCCAGTAGAGAGCTAGCGGGGGACCCGGGGGATGAGCAGTTCTTC. The chain links TRBV19 to TRBJ2-1, with TRBD2 matching 10 bases. V lost 6 bases and J lost 8; bases outside the gene matches: 13. CDR1 and CDR2 (germline): LNHDA, SQIVND (reference sequence). The CDR3 runs to 16 residues.

The rearrangement uses TRBV18 and TRBJ1-5; no reliable D call. CDR3 size: 13 residues. V was pared by 0 bases and J by 2 bases, with 2 bases between. In germline, CDR1 is KGHSH, CDR2 LQKENI. CDR3 protein: CASSPPGNQPQHF. The CDR3, as DNA: TGTGCCAGCTCACCACCGGGCAATCAGCCCCAGCATTTT.

This sequence joins TRBV9 and TRBJ2-6, with D hard to call. CDR1 is SGDLS, CDR2 YYNGEE, per germline. The CDR3 has 19 residues. V lost 3 bases to trimming and J lost 0 bases, with 19 bases between them. DNA of the CDR3: TGTGCCAGCAGCGCGCAGACCCGCGCGAGACGCTCTGGGGCCAACGTCCTGACTTTC. Its protein product is CASSAQTRARRSGANVLTF.

The chain employs TRBV2 and TRBJ2-3; weak D call: TRBD1 (6 bases). The CDR3 length is 13 residues. Trimming left V 3 bases short and J 5 bases short, with 9 bases between. The V gene's germline CDR1 is SNHLY and CDR2 FYNNEI. CDR3 protein: CASSDNRVDTQYF. CDR3 sequence (DNA): TGTGCCAGCAGTGATAACAGGGTAGATACGCAGTATTTT.

This sequence joins TRBV13 and TRBJ2-7; no reliable D call. The CDR3 runs to 13 residues. The V end lost 3 bases, the J end lost 7 bases, and 13 bases lay between the germline ends. Germline CDR1 is PRHDT and CDR2 is FYEKMQ (reference sequence). CDR3 DNA: TGTGCCAGCAGCTTCCTGACACTGGAGGAGCAGTACTTC. It encodes CASSFLTLEEQYF.

The chain recombines TRBV20-1 with TRBJ2-1, with TRBD1 matching over 7 bases. The CDR3 has 16 residues. Germline trimming cut 0 bases from V and 0 bases from J; bases unmatched to any gene: 5. CDR1 is DFQATT, CDR2 SNEGSKA, per germline (reference sequence). The CDR3 is CSARDQDRSSYNEQFF. The CDR3 DNA is TGCAGTGCTAGAGATCAGGACAGGAGCTCCTACAATGAGCAGTTCTTC.

The chain links TRBV15 to TRBJ2-7; TRBD2 might be the D (5 bases). The CDR3 covers 14 residues. CDR1 is LNHNV, CDR2 YYDKDF, per germline (reference sequence). V lost 5 bases, J lost 7 bases, and 18 bases lay in between. CDR3 nucleotide sequence: TGTGCCACCAGCGAAGGCCTAGCTCGCTTGGAGCAGTACTTC. Amino acids: CATSEGLARLEQYF.